This T cell receptor beta chain was recorded in a study of T cells in Graves' hyperthyroidism and ophthalmopathy. This clonotype was seen at least ten times. Antigen: not known. TCR beta CDR3 sequences were amplified from RNA transcripts. A first-round RT-PCR of the TCR CDR3 used the HTBI primer set. TCRdb passed the multiplex PCR reads through MiXCR, listing each CDR3 protein once. Of more than 500,000 distinct CDR3 sequences listed, about 45% are singletons. Study-wide points: The authors' 13 V-J model separated ophthalmopathy from stable hyperthyroidism. Model predictions of ophthalmopathy came a median around 7.1 months before onset. Most thyroid clonotypes with frequency above 0.001 were detected in blood.

Criteria for exclusion of patients were uncontrolled infection, other autoimmune disease, pregnancy or lactation. The receptor comes from an adult woman with Graves' disease, either hyperthyroidism or ophthalmopathy (not recorded which). Sequenced sample: peripheral blood or thyroid tissue (not recorded which).

CDR3 amino acids: CASKYELGLQTGELFF. CDR3 bases: TGTGCCAGTAAATACGAGCTGGGACTTCAGACCGGGGAGCTGTTTTTT. The chain joins TRBV19 to TRBJ2-2, with D possibly being TRBD2 (6 bases). The CDR3 extends over 16 amino acids. V lost 7 bases, J lost 5 bases, and 20 bases lay in between. CDR1 LNHDA and CDR2 SQIVND come from the germline V gene (reference sequence).